This entry lists 22 T cell receptor beta chains sequenced from one sample in a study of blood T cell repertoires in COVID-19. Sequenced by immunoSEQ multiplex PCR; TCRdb stores in-frame clones only, minus some. The sample holds just under 300,000 clones, roughly 86% seen once. Sequenced material: peripheral blood. These receptors were collected from a man in his 70s with acute or convalescent COVID-19.

The CDR3 sequence is CASSLVTMGTRPNEKLFF. The CDR3 region has the DNA TGCGCCAGCAGCCTAGTCACTATGGGGACAAGGCCGAATGAAAAACTGTTTTTT. The chain carries TRBV4-3 and TRBJ1-4, with a tentative D call TRBD1 (6 bases). The CDR3 totals 18 residues. CDR1 LGHNA and CDR2 YSLEER come from the germline V gene. The V end was cut by 4 bases, the J end by 5 bases, with 23 bases between.

The chain joins TRBV7-2 to TRBJ2-5, with a possible D match to TRBD2 (6 bases). The germline V gene has CDR1 SGHTA and CDR2 FQGNSA. Trimming stripped 1 base from V and 2 bases from J, with 14 bases between. CDR3 size: 16 residues. For the CDR3, the DNA is TGTGCCAGCAGCTTAGTCTGGTCCGGACTACAAGAGACCCAGTACTTC. Translation gives CASSLVWSGLQETQYF. Full variable domain (outside the CDR3, taken from reference TRBV7-2 and TRBJ2-5): GAGVSQSPSNKVTEKGKDVELRCDPISGHTALYWYRQSLGQGLEFLIYFQGNSAPDKSGLPSDRFSAERTGGSVSTLTIQRTQQEDSAVYLCASSLVWSGLQETQYFGPGTRLLVL.

The V call is TRBV12-3 or TRBV12-4, the J call TRBJ2-1, with 8 bases identical to TRBD2. Trimming at V came to 5 bases and at J to 9 bases, leaving 6 bases not matched to a gene. This CDR3 comprises 13 residues. The CDR3 is CASSPAREGEQFF. CDR3 DNA: TGTGCCAGCAGTCCTGCCCGGGAGGGTGAGCAGTTCTTC.

This clone came up once. The rearrangement uses TRBV19 and TRBJ1-4; D gene ambiguous. Deletions cut 3 bases from V and 7 bases from J, with 21 bases between. Germline-derived CDR1 and CDR2 are LNHDA and SQIVND (reference sequence). This CDR3 comprises 17 residues. The CDR3 spells CASSIRWVIGRSEKLFF. CDR3 coding DNA: TGTGCCAGTAGTATTCGGTGGGTAATCGGCCGGAGTGAAAAACTGTTTTTT.

The rearrangement joins TRBV4-2 to TRBJ2-3, with TRBD2 matching over 8 bases. Germline V gene sequence: CDR1 LGHNA, CDR2 YNFKEQ. Losses at the gene ends were 4 bases for V and 5 bases for J; bases not matched to a gene: 11. The CDR3 spans 16 residues. The CDR3 sequence: CASSPQAGRAKDTQYF. The DNA for the CDR3 is TGTGCCAGCAGCCCCCAGGCCGGGAGGGCCAAAGATACGCAGTATTTT.

The chain is built from TRBV6-2 or TRBV6-3 and TRBJ1-1, with TRBD1 matching over 7 bases. CDR3 length: 14 amino acids. Germline assignment: CDR1 MNHEY and CDR2 SVGEGT. Trimming cost V 6 bases and J 1 base; bases outside gene matches: 5. CDR3 coding DNA: TGTGCCAGCAGCAGCCGGACAGGGAACACTGAAGCTTTCTTT. Its protein product is CASSSRTGNTEAFF.

The chain employs TRBV9 and TRBJ2-3, with D perhaps TRBD2 (5 bases). Per germline, CDR1 SGDLS and CDR2 YYNGEE. This CDR3 is built from 15 residues. The germline V and J ends were trimmed by 3 bases and 0 bases, with 11 bases remaining between them. CDR3 DNA: TGTGCCAGCAGCGAAGGCGGGTACAGCACAGATACGCAGTATTTT. This codes for CASSEGGYSTDTQYF.

The rearrangement links TRBV19 to TRBJ1-4; the D is unclear. The V gene lost 5 bases and the J gene lost 4 bases, with 14 bases spanning the gap. Germline CDR1 LNHDA, CDR2 SQIVND (reference sequence). The CDR3 is made up of 15 amino acids. CDR3 loop: CASSPAGFGNEKLFF. As DNA, the CDR3 is TGTGCCAGTAGTCCGGCGGGGTTTGGTAATGAAAAACTGTTTTTT.

V and J are TRBV7-9 and TRBJ1-2; D unresolved. This CDR3 spans 13 amino acids. From germline, CDR1 is SEHNR and CDR2 FQNEAQ (reference sequence). V dropped 2 bases and J dropped 8 bases, with 12 bases sitting between them. The CDR3 coding sequence is TGTGCCAGCAGCTTACGGGAGGGCGGGGGCTACACCTTC. Encoded protein: CASSLREGGGYTF.

The chain uses TRBV15 and TRBJ2-1, with a tentative D call TRBD1 (8 bases). The V end was cut by 1 base, the J end by 0 bases, with 16 bases between. The CDR3 spans 18 residues. Germline V gives CDR1 LNHNV, CDR2 YYDKDF (reference sequence). The CDR3 is CATSRAGGTGRSYNEQFF. In DNA, the CDR3 is TGTGCCACCAGCAGAGCCGGGGGGACAGGACGCTCCTACAATGAGCAGTTCTTC.

The genes are TRBV7-8 and TRBJ2-1; 8 bases align to TRBD2. Germline CDR1 and CDR2: SGHVS and FQNEAQ. With 5 bases clipped from V and 12 bases from J, the junction kept 6 bases outside the gene matches. This CDR3 contains 12 residues. CDR3 protein: CASSLLAGPQFF. The CDR3 coding sequence is TGTGCCAGCAGCCTTCTAGCGGGCCCGCAGTTCTTC.

The CDR3 sequence: CASSMAPSGATGELFF. The CDR3 DNA is TGCGCCAGCAGCATGGCCCCTAGCGGGGCCACCGGGGAGCTGTTTTTT. The chain recombines TRBV5-1 with TRBJ2-2, with TRBD2 identical over 9 bases. Unmatched junction bases numbered 8, after V lost 4 bases and J lost 4 bases. Germline V gives CDR1 SGHRS, CDR2 YFSETQ. This CDR3 comprises 16 residues.

The rearrangement links TRBV7-2 to TRBJ2-7; 9 bases match TRBD2. This CDR3 has 16 amino acids. The J segment lost 1 base and the V segment lost 1 base, leaving 5 bases of the junction unmatched. Per the germline V gene, CDR1 is SGHTA and CDR2 is FQGNSA. The CDR3 loop reads CASSLVAGGQSYEQYF. The CDR3 DNA is TGTGCCAGCAGCTTAGTTGCGGGAGGGCAGTCCTACGAGCAGTACTTC.

The J gene is TRBJ1-2, the V gene TRBV11-1; TRBD1 might be the D (6 bases). The CDR3 is made up of 15 amino acids. With 5 bases removed from V and 7 bases from J, the gap between germline ends came to 20 bases. Per germline, CDR1 SGHAT and CDR2 FQDESV (reference sequence). In nucleotides, the CDR3 is TGTGCCAGCAGCCCCCGTGGGGGCGCCGGAGGTGGCTACACCTTC. It encodes CASSPRGGAGGGYTF. Supplemented by reference TRBV11-1 and TRBJ1-2, the full variable domain reads EAEVAQSPRYKITEKSQAVAFWCDPISGHATLYWYRQILGQGPELLVQFQDESVVDDSQLPKDRFSAERLKGVDSTLKIQPAELGDSAMYLCASSPRGGAGGGYTFGSGTRLTVV.

The V and J genes are TRBV7-2 and TRBJ2-1, with TRBD1 matching 7 bases. This CDR3 is 14 amino acids long. The germline V gene encodes CDR1 SGHTA and CDR2 FQGNSA. With 3 bases clipped from V and 7 bases from J, the junction kept 6 bases outside the gene matches. The CDR3: CASSFHGTANEQFF. The DNA of the CDR3 is TGTGCCAGCAGCTTCCACGGGACAGCGAATGAGCAGTTCTTC. Drawing the rest from reference TRBV7-2 and TRBJ2-1, the complete variable domain is GAGVSQSPSNKVTEKGKDVELRCDPISGHTALYWYRQSLGQGLEFLIYFQGNSAPDKSGLPSDRFSAERTGGSVSTLTIQRTQQEDSAVYLCASSFHGTANEQFFGPGTRLTVL.

V and J are TRBV6-5 and TRBJ1-1; 11 bases map to TRBD1. Per germline, CDR1 MNHEY and CDR2 SVGAGI. The CDR3 covers 15 residues. V lost 4 bases to trimming and J lost 3 bases; unmatched junction nucleotides: 4. The CDR3 is CASSSGTGGYTEAFF. DNA for the CDR3: TGTGCCAGCAGTTCAGGGACAGGGGGATACACTGAAGCTTTCTTT.

The gene calls are TRBV7-2 and TRBJ2-3; TRBD2 matches 11 bases. The CDR3 has 16 residues. Germline V CDR1 and CDR2: SGHTA, FQGNSA. V dropped 3 bases and J dropped 6; count of bases not matched to a gene: 8. The CDR3 here is CASSFGLAGRGDTQYF. In DNA form, the CDR3 reads TGTGCCAGCAGCTTCGGACTAGCGGGCCGGGGGGATACGCAGTATTTT.

The rearrangement joins TRBV14 to TRBJ2-3; D perhaps matches TRBD2 (6 bases). CDR1 is SGHDN and CDR2 is FVKESK in the germline V gene. V was pared by 5 bases and J by 0 bases, with 21 bases between. This CDR3 has 18 residues. The CDR3 coding sequence is TGTGCCAGCAGCTCTTTCCGGGAGTACGGTCCTAGCACAGATACGCAGTATTTT. Its protein is CASSSFREYGPSTDTQYF.

Ten or more counts support this clone. V usage is TRBV11-2 and J usage is TRBJ2-7; D might be TRBD2 (6 bases). This CDR3 region has 14 residues. CDR1 and CDR2 from the germline V gene are SGHAT and FQNNGV. The germline V and J ends were trimmed by 3 bases and 7 bases, with 16 bases remaining between them. The CDR3 is CASSLGTPSLEQYF. CDR3 sequence (DNA): TGTGCCAGCAGCTTGGGGACTCCCTCCCTGGAGCAGTACTTC.

This clone was observed a single time. The rearrangement links TRBV7-2 to TRBJ1-5; 7 bases align to TRBD1. In germline, CDR1 is SGHTA, CDR2 FQGNSA. Trimming removed 0 bases from V and 0 bases from J; junction bases left unmatched: 2. The length of the CDR3 is 16 residues. The chain's CDR3 is CASSLAGTDSNQPQHF. Here the CDR3 DNA reads TGTGCCAGCAGCTTAGCCGGGACAGATAGCAATCAGCCCCAGCATTTT. The full variable domain, in which reference TRBV7-2 and TRBJ1-5 provide the parts outside the CDR3, is GAGVSQSPSNKVTEKGKDVELRCDPISGHTALYWYRQSLGQGLEFLIYFQGNSAPDKSGLPSDRFSAERTGGSVSTLTIQRTQQEDSAVYLCASSLAGTDSNQPQHFGDGTRLSIL.

This clone has only a few counts. V gene TRBV29-1 combines with J gene TRBJ2-3; a weak D match, TRBD2 (5 bases). The CDR3 sequence is 13 residues long. CDR1 is SQVTM, CDR2 ANQGSEA, per germline. The ends were cut back, 7 bases at V and 2 bases at J, with 13 bases in the middle. DNA of the CDR3: TGCAGCGCCCCAGCGGAGGCCACAGATACGCAGTATTTT. Translation gives CSAPAEATDTQYF.

The CDR3 sequence is CASSSQGTTNEKLFF. The CDR3 nucleotides are TGCGCCAGCAGCTCCCAGGGTACAACTAATGAAAAACTGTTTTTT. The V call is TRBV5-1, the J call TRBJ1-4; perhaps TRBD1 as D (5 bases). CDR1 is SGHRS and CDR2 is YFSETQ in the germline V gene. The CDR3 extends over 15 amino acids. The germline V and J ends were trimmed by 3 bases and 0 bases, with 9 bases remaining between them.